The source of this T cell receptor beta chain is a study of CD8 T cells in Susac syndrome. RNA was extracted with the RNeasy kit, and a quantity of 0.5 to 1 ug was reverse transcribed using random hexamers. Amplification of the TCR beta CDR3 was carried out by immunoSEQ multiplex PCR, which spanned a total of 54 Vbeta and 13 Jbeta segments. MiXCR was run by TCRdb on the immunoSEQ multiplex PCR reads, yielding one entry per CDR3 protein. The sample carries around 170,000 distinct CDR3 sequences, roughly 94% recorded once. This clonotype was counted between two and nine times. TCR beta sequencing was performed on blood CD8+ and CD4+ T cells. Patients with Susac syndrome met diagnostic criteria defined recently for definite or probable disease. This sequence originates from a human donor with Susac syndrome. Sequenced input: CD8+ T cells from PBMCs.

As DNA, the CDR3 is TGTGCCAGCAGTTTAGACGGACAAGAGACCCAGTACTTC. As protein: CASSLDGQETQYF. The J gene is TRBJ2-5, the V gene TRBV28; no clear D. V lost 2 bases and J 2 bases, leaving 6 bases between the germline ends. The CDR3 consists of 13 residues. Germline V gives CDR1 MDHEN, CDR2 SYDVKM.